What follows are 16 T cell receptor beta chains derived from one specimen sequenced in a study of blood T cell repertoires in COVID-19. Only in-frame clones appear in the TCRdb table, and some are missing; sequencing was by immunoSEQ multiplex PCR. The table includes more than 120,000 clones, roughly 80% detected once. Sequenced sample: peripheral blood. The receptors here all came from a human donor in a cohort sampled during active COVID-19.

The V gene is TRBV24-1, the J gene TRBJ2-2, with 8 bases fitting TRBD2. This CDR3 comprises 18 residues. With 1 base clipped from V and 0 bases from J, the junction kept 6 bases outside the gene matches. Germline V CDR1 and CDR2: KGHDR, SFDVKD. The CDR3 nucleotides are TGTGCCACCAGTGATTTAGCGGGGGTAGACGCGAACACCGGGGAGCTGTTTTTT. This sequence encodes CATSDLAGVDANTGELFF.

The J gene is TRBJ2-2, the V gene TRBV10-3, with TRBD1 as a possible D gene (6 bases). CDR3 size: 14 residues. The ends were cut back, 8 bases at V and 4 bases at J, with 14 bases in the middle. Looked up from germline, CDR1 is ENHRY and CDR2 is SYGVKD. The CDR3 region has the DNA TGTGCCATCGCCCAACAGGGTGGCACCGGGGAGCTGTTTTTT. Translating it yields CAIAQQGGTGELFF.

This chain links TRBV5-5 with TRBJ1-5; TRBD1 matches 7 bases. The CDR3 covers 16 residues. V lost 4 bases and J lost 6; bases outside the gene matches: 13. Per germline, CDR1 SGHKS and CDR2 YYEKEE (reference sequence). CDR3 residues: CASSLNMGQTGQPQHF. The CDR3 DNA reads TGTGCCAGCAGCCTGAATATGGGACAGACGGGTCAGCCCCAGCATTTT.

CDR3 region: CASSQVSGGANIQYF. CDR3 DNA sequence: TGTGCCAGCAGCCAAGTTTCGGGAGGAGCAAACATTCAGTACTTC. The chain joins TRBV4-2 to TRBJ2-4, with 7 nucleotides matching TRBD2. CDR1 LGHNA and CDR2 YNFKEQ come from the germline V gene. V lost 1 base, J lost 6 bases, and 6 bases stayed unmatched. This CDR3 contains 15 residues.

The CDR3 here is CASSEAWRGGVDTQYF. In nucleotides, the CDR3 is TGTGCCAGCAGTGAAGCCTGGAGGGGGGGCGTAGATACGCAGTATTTT. The chain carries TRBV6-1 and TRBJ2-3; perhaps TRBD2 as D (7 bases). The CDR3 length is 16 residues. Germline CDR1 is MNHNS and CDR2 is SASEGT. Between the trimmed V and J ends, which lost 0 bases and 5 bases, there was a span of 15 bases.

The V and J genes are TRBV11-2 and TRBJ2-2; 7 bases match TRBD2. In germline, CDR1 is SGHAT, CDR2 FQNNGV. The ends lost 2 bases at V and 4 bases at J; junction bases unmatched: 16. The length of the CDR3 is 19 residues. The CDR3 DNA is TGTGCCAGCAGCTTATTGGGTCGACGGGGGGAGAAACTCACCGGGGAGCTGTTTTTT. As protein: CASSLLGRRGEKLTGELFF.

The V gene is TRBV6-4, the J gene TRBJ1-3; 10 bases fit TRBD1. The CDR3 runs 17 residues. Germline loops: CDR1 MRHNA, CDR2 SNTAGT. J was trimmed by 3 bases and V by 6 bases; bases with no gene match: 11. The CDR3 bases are TGTGCCAGCAGCTCTGACAGGGGGCGCCCGGTTGGAAACACCATATATTTT. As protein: CASSSDRGRPVGNTIYF.

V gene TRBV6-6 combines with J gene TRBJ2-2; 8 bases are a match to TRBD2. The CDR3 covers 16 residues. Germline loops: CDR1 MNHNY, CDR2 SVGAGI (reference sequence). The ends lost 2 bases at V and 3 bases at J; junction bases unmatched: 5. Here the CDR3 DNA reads TGTGCCAGCAGTTACGCGGGGACTAGGGACACCGGGGAGCTGTTTTTT. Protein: CASSYAGTRDTGELFF.

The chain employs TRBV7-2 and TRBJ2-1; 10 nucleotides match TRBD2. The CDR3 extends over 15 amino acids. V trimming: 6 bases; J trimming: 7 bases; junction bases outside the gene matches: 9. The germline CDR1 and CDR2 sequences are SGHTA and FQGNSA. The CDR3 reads CASRLSGGAANEQFF. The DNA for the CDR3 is TGTGCCAGCAGATTAAGCGGGGGGGCCGCGAATGAGCAGTTCTTC.

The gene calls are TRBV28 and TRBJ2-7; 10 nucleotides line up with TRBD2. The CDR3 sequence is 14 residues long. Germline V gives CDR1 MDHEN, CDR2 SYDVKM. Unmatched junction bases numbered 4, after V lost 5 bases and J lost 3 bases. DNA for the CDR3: TGTGCCAGCAGTCAAGTAGCGGGGGGCTACGAGCAGTACTTC. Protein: CASSQVAGGYEQYF.

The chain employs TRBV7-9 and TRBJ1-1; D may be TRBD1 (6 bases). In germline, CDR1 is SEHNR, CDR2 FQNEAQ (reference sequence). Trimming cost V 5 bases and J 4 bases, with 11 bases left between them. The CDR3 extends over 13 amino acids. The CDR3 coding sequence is TGTGCCAGCAGCCAGACGACAGGCACTGAAGCTTTCTTT. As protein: CASSQTTGTEAFF.

The CDR3 protein is CASSRDRGSTDTQYF. CDR3 bases: TGTGCCAGCAGCCGGGACAGGGGCTCGACAGATACGCAGTATTTT. The rearrangement links TRBV5-4 to TRBJ2-3, with 10 bases aligning to TRBD1. This CDR3 spans 15 amino acids. Germline values: CDR1 SGHNT, CDR2 YYREEE (reference sequence). V was clipped by 4 bases and J by 3 bases; unmatched bases: 5.

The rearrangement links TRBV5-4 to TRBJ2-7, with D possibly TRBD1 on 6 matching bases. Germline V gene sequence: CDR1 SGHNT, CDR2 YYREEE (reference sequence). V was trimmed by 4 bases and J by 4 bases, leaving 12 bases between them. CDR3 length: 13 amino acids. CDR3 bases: TGTGCCAGCAGCCGACAGGACTCTTACGAGCAGTACTTC. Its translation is CASSRQDSYEQYF.

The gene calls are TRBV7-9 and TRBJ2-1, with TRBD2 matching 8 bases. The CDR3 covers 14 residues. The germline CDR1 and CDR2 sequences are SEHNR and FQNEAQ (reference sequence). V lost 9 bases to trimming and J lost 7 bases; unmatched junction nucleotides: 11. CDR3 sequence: CASTPWTSLNEQFF. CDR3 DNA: TGTGCCAGTACCCCCTGGACTAGCTTGAATGAGCAGTTCTTC.

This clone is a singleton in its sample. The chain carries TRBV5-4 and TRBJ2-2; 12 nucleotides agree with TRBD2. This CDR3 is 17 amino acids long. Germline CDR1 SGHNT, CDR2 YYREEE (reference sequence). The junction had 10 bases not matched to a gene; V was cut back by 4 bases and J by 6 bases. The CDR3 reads CASSEGLAGVTAGELFF. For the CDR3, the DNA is TGTGCCAGCAGCGAGGGACTAGCGGGCGTAACGGCCGGGGAGCTGTTTTTT. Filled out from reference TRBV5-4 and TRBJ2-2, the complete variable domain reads ETGVTQSPTHLIKTRGQQVTLRCSSQSGHNTVSWYQQALGQGPQFIFQYYREEENGRGNFPPRFSGLQFPNYSSELNVNALELDDSALYLCASSEGLAGVTAGELFFGEGSRLTVL.

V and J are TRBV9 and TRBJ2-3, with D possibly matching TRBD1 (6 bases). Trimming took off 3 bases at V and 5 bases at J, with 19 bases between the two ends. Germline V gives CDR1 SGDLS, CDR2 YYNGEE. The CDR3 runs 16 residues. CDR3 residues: CASSAPGTPFRDTQYF. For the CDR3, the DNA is TGTGCCAGCAGCGCCCCCGGGACACCTTTTCGAGATACGCAGTATTTT.